What follows are 5 T cell receptor beta chains derived from one specimen sequenced in a study of blood T cell repertoires in COVID-19. Assay: immunoSEQ multiplex PCR; the TCRdb copy retains only in-frame clones and omits some. The data contain fewer than 250,000 clones, 90% of them singletons. The sample was PBMCs or T cells enriched from blood (not recorded which). The receptor source for this set is a man aged 25 to 40 who had been exposed to COVID-19.

V usage is TRBV12-3 or TRBV12-4 and J usage is TRBJ2-4; TRBD1 might be the D (5 bases). V lost 2 bases and J lost 14, with 10 bases in between. CDR3 length equals 11 residues. The chain's CDR3 is CASSLRGREYF. CDR3 in DNA: TGTGCCAGCAGTTTAAGGGGAAGGGAGTACTTC.

The chain combines TRBV9 with TRBJ2-1; D unresolved. Germline assignment: CDR1 SGDLS and CDR2 YYNGEE. This CDR3 has 13 residues. The V end was cut by 0 bases, the J end by 6 bases, with 7 bases between. For the CDR3, the DNA is TGTGCCAGCAGCGTAGTGGGCGTCAATGAGCAGTTCTTC. Encoded protein: CASSVVGVNEQFF.

The J gene is TRBJ1-2, the V gene TRBV7-2; 9 bases line up with TRBD1. CDR3 length: 17 residues. V lost 4 bases and J lost 0; bases outside the gene matches: 9. In germline, CDR1 is SGHTA, CDR2 FQGNSA. The CDR3 loop reads CASSSRDRATPNYGYTF. CDR3 DNA: TGTGCCAGCAGCTCCCGGGACAGGGCCACGCCTAACTATGGCTACACCTTC.

The chain has TRBV19 and TRBJ1-5, with 8 bases identical to TRBD1. The CDR3 runs 14 residues. The junction had 5 bases not matched to a gene; V was cut back by 3 bases and J by 7 bases. Germline loops: CDR1 LNHDA, CDR2 SQIVND (reference sequence). The CDR3 protein is CASSMRDRKQPQHF. DNA for the CDR3: TGTGCCAGTAGTATGAGGGACAGGAAACAGCCCCAGCATTTT. The full variable domain, in which reference TRBV19 and TRBJ1-5 provide the parts outside the CDR3, is DGGITQSPKYLFRKEGQNVTLSCEQNLNHDAMYWYRQDPGQGLRLIYYSQIVNDFQKGDIAEGYSVSREKKESFPLTVTSAQKNPTAFYLCASSMRDRKQPQHFGDGTRLSIL.

The rearrangement links TRBV27 to TRBJ1-1, with D perhaps TRBD1 (6 bases). This CDR3 spans 16 amino acids. Trimming removed 0 bases from V and 3 bases from J, with 14 bases in between. Germline CDR1 is MNHEY and CDR2 is SMNVEV (reference sequence). The CDR3 here is CASSLSTGGVDTEAFF. DNA of the CDR3: TGTGCCAGCAGTTTATCGACGGGGGGCGTTGACACTGAAGCTTTCTTT.